Listed here are 20 T cell receptor beta chains from one sample, sequenced in a study of T cells in Graves' hyperthyroidism and ophthalmopathy. The investigators amplified TCR beta CDR3 regions from RNA transcripts. Initially, a first-round RT-PCR of the TCR CDR3 employed the HTBI primer set. TCRdb re-called the multiplex PCR reads through MiXCR, storing one row per CDR3 protein. The sample consists of hundreds of thousands of distinct CDR3 sequences, roughly 24% of them appearing once. Sequenced: blood. The receptors originated from a woman aged 30 to 39 with Graves' ophthalmopathy.

The table lists this clonotype with many counts. This chain joins TRBV6-1 and TRBJ1-4; 7 bases are a match to TRBD1. The CDR3 loop spans 14 amino acids. J was trimmed by 4 bases and V by 3 bases; bases with no gene match: 2. CDR1 and CDR2 (germline): MNHNS, SASEGT. The DNA of the CDR3 is TGTGCCAGCAGTGAGGGACAGAATAATGAAAAACTGTTTTTT. Its protein is CASSEGQNNEKLFF.

This clonotype was detected ten times or more. The chain employs TRBV27 and TRBJ2-7; no definite D call. Trimming pared 5 bases from V and 4 bases from J, leaving 12 bases between. Germline lookup yields CDR1 MNHEY and CDR2 SMNVEV (reference sequence). The CDR3 has 13 amino acids. CDR3 protein: CASSPGILYEQYF. In DNA, the CDR3 is TGTGCCAGCAGTCCTGGGATCCTTTACGAGCAGTACTTC.

This clonotype has at least ten counts. This rearrangement joins TRBV27 to TRBJ2-7; TRBD2 might be the D (6 bases). The CDR3 covers 14 residues. Germline CDR1 and CDR2: MNHEY and SMNVEV (reference sequence). The V gene lost 7 bases and the J gene lost 1 base, with 14 bases spanning the gap. CDR3 in amino acids: CASTDTGGSYEQYF. As DNA, the CDR3 is TGTGCCAGCACCGACACTGGGGGGTCCTACGAGCAGTACTTC.

J is TRBJ2-2 and V is TRBV6-1; D might be TRBD1 or TRBD2, each matching 5 bases. This CDR3 contains 15 residues. CDR1 is MNHNS, CDR2 SASEGT, per germline. With 11 bases removed from V and 0 bases from J, the gap between germline ends came to 16 bases. CDR3 sequence reads: CAGNPGPPNTGELFF. In DNA, the CDR3 is TGTGCCGGCAACCCGGGACCACCGAACACCGGGGAGCTGTTTTTT.

Concerning this clonotype: The CDR3 does not end in the conserved phenylalanine or tryptophan, so this is likely a read error. The DNA is omitted, as the CDR3 cannot be located on it reliably, and the CDR3 follows TCRdb's listing. The rearrangement uses TRBV6-5 and TRBJ1-6. Including both end residues, the CDR3 is 15 amino acids long. Germline V gives CDR1 MNHEY, CDR2 SVGAGI. Here the CDR3 reads CASSTRPRENSPPHS.

About this clonotype: The junction departs from germline at one end; a sequencing error may be responsible. V gene TRBV12-3 or TRBV12-4 combines with J gene TRBJ1-2; 11 nucleotides agree with TRBD1. This CDR3 has 13 residues. The CDR3 loop reads CASGTGGVYGYTF. CDR3 bases: TGTGCCAGCGGGACAGGGGGTGTATATGGCTACACTTTC.

This chain links TRBV30 with TRBJ2-7, with 10 nucleotides matching TRBD2. The CDR3 runs to 15 residues. J lost 3 bases, V lost 0 bases, and 5 bases had no gene match. CDR1 is GTSNPN, CDR2 SVGIG, per germline (reference sequence). Here the CDR3 reads CAWSVDASGGYEQYF. The CDR3 bases are TGTGCCTGGAGTGTAGATGCTAGCGGGGGCTACGAGCAGTACTTC.

In regard to this clonotype: This may arise from a read error, as a much more abundant clone is one base away. The chain has TRBV4-1 and TRBJ2-6; D perhaps matches TRBD1 (5 bases). CDR1 and CDR2 from the germline V gene are MGHRA and YSYEKL. The length of the CDR3 is 18 residues. Trimming took off 0 bases at V and 2 bases at J, with 14 bases between the two ends. This CDR3 reads CASSQDVSGRTGANVLTF. CDR3 bases: TGCGCCAGCAGCCAAGATGTGTCAGGGCGCACTGGGGCCAACGTCCTGACTTTC.

About this clonotype itself: This may stem from a read error, because a much larger clone lies one nucleotide away. This chain links TRBV5-1 with TRBJ1-1, with 7 bases fitting TRBD1. The CDR3 totals 14 residues. Germline CDR1 is SGHRS and CDR2 is YFSETQ. CDR3 in DNA: TGCGCCAGCGGACCTGGACAGGCGAACACTGAAGCTTGCTTT. Translating gives CASGPGQANTEACF.

In its sample, this clonotype was seen many times. This chain joins TRBV20-1 and TRBJ2-5; 8 bases match TRBD2. Losses at the gene ends were 0 bases for V and 5 bases for J; bases not matched to a gene: 2. This CDR3 has 13 residues. Germline assignment: CDR1 DFQATT and CDR2 SNEGSKA (reference sequence). CDR3 sequence reads: CSAREAGVETQYF. DNA of the CDR3: TGCAGTGCTAGAGAAGCGGGGGTGGAGACCCAGTACTTC.

This clonotype was seen more than once but under ten times. The chain combines TRBV10-3 with TRBJ1-1; 9 nucleotides agree with TRBD1. Germline values: CDR1 ENHRY, CDR2 SYGVKD. Trimming removed 6 bases from V and 5 bases from J; junction bases left unmatched: 10. CDR3 length equals 15 residues. The CDR3 DNA is TGTGCCATCAGCACCACGGGACAGGGTAGAACTGAAGCTTTCTTT. It is translated as CAISTTGQGRTEAFF.

The gene calls are TRBV24-1 and TRBJ2-2, with D maybe TRBD2 (6 bases). This CDR3 has 16 residues. V shed 4 bases and J shed 3 bases, with 14 bases lying between them. Germline assignment: CDR1 KGHDR and CDR2 SFDVKD. The CDR3 DNA sequence: TGTGCCACCAGTGAAGGGACGGGAGTCTACACCGGGGAGCTGTTTTTT. Protein: CATSEGTGVYTGELFF.

This clonotype was counted between two and nine times. This chain joins TRBV20-1 and TRBJ2-5; 7 nucleotides line up with TRBD1. Germline loops: CDR1 DFQATT, CDR2 SNEGSKA (reference sequence). J lost 5 bases, V lost 4 bases, and 10 bases had no gene match. CDR3 length: 14 amino acids. The CDR3 loop is CSANLAQGRETQYF. CDR3 nucleotide sequence: TGCAGTGCTAACCTAGCACAGGGGCGGGAGACCCAGTACTTC.

There are many counts of this clonotype. The chain joins TRBV4-1 to TRBJ2-5; a weak D match, TRBD2 (5 bases). Trimming removed 4 bases at V and 2 bases at J, with 14 bases between. CDR1 and CDR2 (germline): MGHRA, YSYEKL. The CDR3 sequence is 15 residues long. For the CDR3, the DNA is TGCGCCAGCAGCCCCGAGGGTCGGGTTCAAGAGACCCAGTACTTC. Protein product: CASSPEGRVQETQYF.

This clonotype has at least ten counts. The rearrangement joins TRBV6-4 to TRBJ1-1; 7 bases are shared with TRBD1. Losses at the gene ends were 3 bases for V and 0 bases for J; bases not matched to a gene: 10. CDR1 is MRHNA and CDR2 is SNTAGT in the germline V gene. This CDR3 spans 17 amino acids. This CDR3 is CASSEPPGGAMNTEAFF. The CDR3 DNA is TGTGCCAGCAGTGAACCCCCAGGGGGTGCAATGAACACTGAAGCTTTCTTT.

This chain connects TRBV5-1 to TRBJ1-1, with TRBD1 as a possible D gene (6 bases). V was clipped by 1 base and J by 6 bases, with 13 bases between them. The length of the CDR3 is 14 residues. Germline values: CDR1 SGHRS, CDR2 YFSETQ. In DNA, the CDR3 is TGCGCCAGCAGCTTGTGGGTGGGACAACCTGAAGCTTTCTTT. Translation gives CASSLWVGQPEAFF.

This clonotype was counted many times. The chain recombines TRBV15 with TRBJ2-5; unclear D gene. The CDR3 loop spans 15 amino acids. Between the trimmed V and J ends, which lost 0 bases and 0 bases, there was a span of 8 bases. CDR1 and CDR2 from the germline V gene are LNHNV and YYDKDF (reference sequence). Here the CDR3 reads CATSRDNGHQETQYF. CDR3 bases: TGTGCCACCAGCAGAGATAATGGCCACCAAGAGACCCAGTACTTC.

The chain combines TRBV20-1 with TRBJ2-5; TRBD2 agrees at 7 bases. The germline V gene encodes CDR1 DFQATT and CDR2 SNEGSKA (reference sequence). CDR3 length: 16 residues. After removal of 2 bases from V and 1 base from J, the junction contained 10 bases not matched to a gene. The CDR3 DNA is TGCAGTGCTAGACCGAGGCTAGCGGCCTTCCAAGAGACCCAGTACTTC. Its translation is CSARPRLAAFQETQYF.

V usage is TRBV9 and J usage is TRBJ2-3; 9 positions agree with TRBD2. The junction had 13 bases not matched to a gene; V was cut back by 4 bases and J by 1 base. The germline gives CDR1 SGDLS, CDR2 YYNGEE. CDR3 length: 18 amino acids. CDR3 amino acids: CASSSGPGASGGTDTQYF. CDR3 sequence (DNA): TGTGCCAGCAGCTCAGGACCTGGAGCTAGCGGGGGCACAGATACGCAGTATTTT.

This clonotype has a count of ten or more. The V and J genes are TRBV20-1 and TRBJ1-3; D ambiguous. Germline V gene data show CDR1 as DFQATT and CDR2 as SNEGSKA (reference sequence). This CDR3 is 14 amino acids long. Between the trimmed V and J ends, which lost 3 bases and 0 bases, there was a span of 9 bases. CDR3: CSARNSDSGNTIYF. CDR3 coding DNA: TGCAGTGCTAGGAACAGCGACTCTGGAAACACCATATATTTT.